Listed below are T cell receptor beta chains from one sample, sequenced in a study of immune reconstitution after stem cell transplant in scleroderma. Each CDR3 protein gets one entry after TCRdb re-called the RT-PCR reads with MiXCR. The sample records roughly 3,000 distinct CDR3 sequences, under 10% being singletons. The specimen was obtained before or after autologous hematopoietic stem cell transplantation (not recorded which). The receptors were gathered from a female donor with systemic sclerosis. Each CDR3 is given with its conserved first and last residue. A D gene is named only where the DNA matches it firmly. Not all rows give a size; the values are once, few, many and, for expanded clones, a class.

d_gene	j_gene	v_gene	abundance	CDR3aa	CDR3nt
.	TRBJ1-4	TRBV18	few	CASSPEQVATNEKLFF	TGTGCCAGCTCACCGGAACAGGTTGCAACTAATGAAAAACTGTTTTTT
.	TRBJ1-2	TRBV29-1	few	CSVDGGGTVYGYTF	TGCAGCGTTGACGGGGGGGGCACGGTCTATGGCTACACCTTC
TRBD1	TRBJ1-1	TRBV15	.	CATSRETGAWDTEAFF	TGTGCCACCAGCAGGGAGACAGGGGCCTGGGACACTGAAGCTTTCTTT
.	TRBJ2-2	TRBV10-2	medium-sized	CARMAAGTGELFF	TGCGCCAGGATGGCGGCGGGCACCGGGGAGCTGTTTTTT
TRBD2	TRBJ2-7	TRBV20-1	medium-sized	CSAREGLAETYEQYF	TGCAGTGCTAGAGAGGGACTAGCGGAGACCTACGAGCAGTACTTC
.	TRBJ1-1	TRBV7-6	large	CASSPPGGAKGEAFF	TGTGCCAGCAGCCCCCCGGGGGGGGCAAAGGGTGAAGCTTTCTTT
TRBD1	TRBJ2-3	TRBV13	.	CASSRTGGGTDTQYF	TGTGCCAGCAGCCGGACAGGGGGCGGCACAGATACGCAGTATTTT
TRBD1	TRBJ1-1	TRBV18	few	CASSPSLGQGDTEAFF	TGTGCCAGCTCACCAAGTTTAGGACAGGGAGACACTGAAGCTTTCTTT
.	TRBJ2-7	TRBV6-6	.	CASSREGYEQYF	TGTGCCAGCAGTCGAGAGGGATACGAGCAGTACTTC
TRBD1	TRBJ2-5	TRBV6-5	.	CASSQNGGTGAETQYF	TGTGCCAGCAGCCAAAACGGCGGGACAGGGGCTGAGACCCAGTACTTC
.	TRBJ2-7	TRBV29-1	.	CSYYRGDEQYF	TGCAGCTATTACAGAGGAGACGAGCAGTACTTC
TRBD2	TRBJ2-1	TRBV6-5	.	CASSLAGPISSYNEQFF	TGTGCCAGCTCTCTAGCGGGACCCATTAGCTCCTACAATGAGCAGTTCTTC
.	TRBJ2-5	TRBV5-1	few	CASSLQVEETQYF	TGCGCCAGCAGCTTACAGGTTGAGGAGACCCAGTACTTC
TRBD1	TRBJ1-5	TRBV20-1	medium-sized	CSARAGTGGDQPQHF	TGCAGTGCTAGAGCCGGGACAGGTGGAGATCAGCCCCAGCATTTT
.	TRBJ1-2	TRBV20-1	large	CSASPGAHGYTF	TGCAGTGCTAGTCCGGGGGCGCATGGCTACACCTTC
.	TRBJ2-7	TRBV5-1	medium-sized	CASSPYGGYEQYF	TGCGCCAGCAGCCCGTACGGAGGCTACGAGCAGTACTTC
.	TRBJ1-1	TRBV20-1	medium-sized	CSARGGANTEAFF	TGCAGTGCTAGGGGCGGGGCAAACACTGAAGCTTTCTTT